Listed below are T cell receptor beta chains from one sample, sequenced in a study of shared clonotypes between healthy human individuals. Clones were sequenced by immunoSEQ multiplex PCR, and TCRdb holds only the in-frame ones, with some missing. Of millions of clones in the sample, about 95% were seen once. Sequences were obtained from naive CD8+ T cells sorted from blood. All receptors come from a man between 18 and 35 years old in good health. Both conserved end residues are part of each CDR3. The D gene is left open where the match is weak. Expanded clones are given a class, and other clones once, few, many or no size at all.

.,.,TRBV27,TRBJ1-2,CASSGSLLYGYTF,TGTGCCAGTTCAGGGTCCTTGCTCTATGGCTACACCTTC
.,.,TRBV5-5,TRBJ1-2,CASSLIPGLNYGYTF,TGTGCCAGCAGCTTGATCCCCGGACTGAACTATGGCTACACCTTC
TRBD1,.,TRBV27,TRBJ1-5,CASKLGQGSLEPQHF,TGTGCCAGCAAACTGGGACAGGGATCTTTGGAGCCCCAGCATTTT
TRBD2,.,TRBV28,TRBJ2-1,CASSVPGTSPDNEQFF,TGTGCCAGCAGTGTGCCCGGGACTAGTCCAGACAATGAGCAGTTCTTC
TRBD1,.,TRBV4-1,TRBJ2-7,CASSQGDRGYEQYF,TGCGCCAGCAGCCAAGGGGACAGGGGTTACGAGCAGTACTTC
.,.,TRBV9,TRBJ1-6,CASSVGKGGPYNSPLHF,TGTGCCAGCAGCGTAGGGAAGGGGGGCCCCTATAATTCACCCCTCCACTTT
TRBD1,.,TRBV5-1,TRBJ2-7,CASSPSGTDYEQYF,TGCGCCAGCAGCCCGTCCGGGACAGACTACGAGCAGTACTTC
.,.,TRBV4-3,TRBJ2-7,CASSQEAGWNEQYF,TGCGCCAGCAGCCAAGAGGCGGGGTGGAACGAGCAGTACTTC
.,.,TRBV28,TRBJ2-7,CASSETGSSYEQYF,TGTGCCAGCAGCGAAACAGGGTCATCCTACGAGCAGTACTTC
TRBD2,.,TRBV27,TRBJ2-3,CASSLRTSGYSTDTQYF,TGTGCCAGCAGTCTTCGGACTAGCGGGTACAGCACAGATACGCAGTATTTT
.,.,TRBV6-5,TRBJ2-5,CASSYGLQETQYF,TGTGCCAGCAGTTATGGGTTACAAGAGACCCAGTACTTC
.,once,TRBV28,TRBJ1-1,CASSLGGRDEAFF,TGTGCCAGCAGTTTGGGGGGCAGGGATGAAGCTTTCTTT
.,.,TRBV9,TRBJ2-1,CASSGWDFNEQFF,TGTGCCAGCAGCGGTTGGGACTTTAATGAGCAGTTCTTC
.,once,TRBV13,TRBJ1-1,CASSSGGNTEAFF,TGTGCCAGCAGCTCTGGGGGGAACACTGAAGCTTTCTTT
TRBD1,.,TRBV27,TRBJ2-1,CASSSRGQGADNEQFF,TGTGCCAGCAGTTCACGGGGACAGGGGGCGGACAATGAGCAGTTCTTC